This TCR beta chain was profiled in a study of Ad26.COV2.S vaccination and SARS-CoV-2 variants. Generated by immunoSEQ multiplex PCR, the TCRdb table keeps only in-frame clones and is missing some. The repertoire has 300,000 to 400,000 clones, roughly 89% of them found once; the top ten carry just under 5%. Whole-study results and caveats: Across vaccine and placebo recipients, the breadth of non-spike TCRs was similar.

Treatment of the sample: roughly 20 received Ad26.COV2.S at low or high dose, single or two shots; a few received placebo; per-sample allocation not given. Sampling happened 63 days after the first vaccine or placebo injection. Built on an Ad26 vector, the vaccine expressed Wuhan-strain SARS-CoV-2 spike. Points on this clone: The target antigen is unknown.

The receptor's source is a person between 18 and 59 years old who received the Ad26.COV2.S COVID-19 vaccine or a placebo. The sequencing used peripheral blood, collected in a trial of Ad26.COV2.S vaccine versus placebo.

The CDR3, as DNA: TGTGCCAGCAGCTTAGTTCGGGCGAACACCGGGGAGCTGTTTTTT. This translates into CASSLVRANTGELFF. The rearrangement joins TRBV7-8 to TRBJ2-2; D unclear. V was cut by 1 base and J by 0 bases, with 6 bases left in between. This CDR3 comprises 15 residues. Germline V CDR1 and CDR2: SGHVS, FQNEAQ.